This TCR beta chain was sequenced during a study of shared clonotypes between healthy human individuals. Study conclusions and caveats: Across a handful of donors, naive CD4 shared 5% to 6%, naive CD8 3% to 3.5%, memory CD4 2% to 2.5%, memory CD8 about 0.4%. Although depth was large, rarefaction showed that sequencing of the sorted subsets was incomplete.

Germline CDR1 and CDR2: MNHEY and SVGAGI. CDR3 length: 13 amino acids. Trimming removed 2 bases at V and 5 bases at J, with 9 bases between. In regard to this clone: Its specificity is not known.

The naive CD8 fraction comprised CD45RO-negative cells positively selected for CCR7 and excluded terminally differentiated effector memory CD45RA+ cells. Donors were Caucasian adults residing in Nashville, Tennessee, USA. Genomic DNA (from each subset) was split evenly across several immunoSEQ plates. TCRdb's table, derived via immunoSEQ multiplex PCR, lists solely in-frame clones and lacks some. The table has roughly 570,000 clones, roughly 98% seen once; the top ten hold roughly 0.29%. The rearrangement links TRBV6-5 to TRBJ1-1, with a tentative D call TRBD1 (6 bases). This sequence originates from a man aged 25 to 40 in good health. Material: naive CD8+ T cells sorted from blood. DNA of the CDR3: TGTGCCAGCAGTTACGGGGGGCGGACTGAAGCTTTCTTT. This sequence encodes CASSYGGRTEAFF.